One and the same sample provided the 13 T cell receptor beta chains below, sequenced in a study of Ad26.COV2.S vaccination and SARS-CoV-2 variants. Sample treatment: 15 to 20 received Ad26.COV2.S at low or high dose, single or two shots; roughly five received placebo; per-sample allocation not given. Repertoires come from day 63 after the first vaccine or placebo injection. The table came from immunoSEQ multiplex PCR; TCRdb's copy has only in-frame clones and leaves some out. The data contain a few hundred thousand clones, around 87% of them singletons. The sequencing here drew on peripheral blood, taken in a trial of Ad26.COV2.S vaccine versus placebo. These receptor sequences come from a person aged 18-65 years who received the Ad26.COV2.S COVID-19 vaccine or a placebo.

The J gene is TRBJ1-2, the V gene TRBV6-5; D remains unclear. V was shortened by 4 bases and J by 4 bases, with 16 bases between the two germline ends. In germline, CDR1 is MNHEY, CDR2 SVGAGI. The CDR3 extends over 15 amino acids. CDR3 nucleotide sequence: TGTGCCAGCAGTTCAGCCCGGTCGGGATCCTATGGCTACACCTTC. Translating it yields CASSSARSGSYGYTF.

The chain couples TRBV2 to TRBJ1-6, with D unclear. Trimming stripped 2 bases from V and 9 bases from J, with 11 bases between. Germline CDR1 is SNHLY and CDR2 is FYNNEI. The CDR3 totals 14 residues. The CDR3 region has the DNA TGTGCCAGCAGTGAATTCAGAATCAGTTCACCCCTCCACTTT. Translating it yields CASSEFRISSPLHF.

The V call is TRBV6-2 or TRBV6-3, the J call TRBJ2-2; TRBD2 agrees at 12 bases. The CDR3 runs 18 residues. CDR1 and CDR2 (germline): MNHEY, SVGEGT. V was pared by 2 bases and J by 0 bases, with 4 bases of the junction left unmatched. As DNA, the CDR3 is TGTGCCAGCAGTTACCCGGCTAGCGGGGGGGCGAACACCGGGGAGCTGTTTTTT. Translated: CASSYPASGGANTGELFF.

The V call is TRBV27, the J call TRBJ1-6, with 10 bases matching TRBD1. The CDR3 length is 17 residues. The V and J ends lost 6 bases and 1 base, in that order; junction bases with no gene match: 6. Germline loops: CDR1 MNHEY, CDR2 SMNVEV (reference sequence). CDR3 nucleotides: TGTGCCAGCAGCCAGACAGGGGGCGGGTCCTATAATTCACCCCTCCACTTT. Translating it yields CASSQTGGGSYNSPLHF.

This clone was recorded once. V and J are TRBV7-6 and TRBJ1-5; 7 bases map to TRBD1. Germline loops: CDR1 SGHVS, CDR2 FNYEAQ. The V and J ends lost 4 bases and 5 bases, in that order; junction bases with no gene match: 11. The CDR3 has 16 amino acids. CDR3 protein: CASSWEGARRDQPQHF. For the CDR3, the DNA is TGTGCCAGCAGCTGGGAGGGGGCGCGACGGGATCAGCCCCAGCATTTT.

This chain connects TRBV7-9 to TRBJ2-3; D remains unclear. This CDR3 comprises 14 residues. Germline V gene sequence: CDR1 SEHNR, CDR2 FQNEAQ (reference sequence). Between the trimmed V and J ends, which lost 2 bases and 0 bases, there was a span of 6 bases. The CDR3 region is CASSLTLSTDTQYF. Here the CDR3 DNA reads TGTGCCAGCAGCTTAACCCTCAGCACAGATACGCAGTATTTT.

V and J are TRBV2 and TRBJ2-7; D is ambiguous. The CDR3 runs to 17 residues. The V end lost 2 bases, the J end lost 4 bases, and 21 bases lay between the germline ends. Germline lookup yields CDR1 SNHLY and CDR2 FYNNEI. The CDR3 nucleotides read TGTGCCAGCAGTGAATCGTCGGCTAGTTATGATCTGTACGAGCAGTACTTC. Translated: CASSESSASYDLYEQYF.

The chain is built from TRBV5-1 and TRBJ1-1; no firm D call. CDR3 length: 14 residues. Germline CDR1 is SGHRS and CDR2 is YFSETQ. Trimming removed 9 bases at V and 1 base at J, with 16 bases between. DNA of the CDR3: TGCGCCACCTCGCCTGGGTCCCCGAACACTGAAGCTTTCTTT. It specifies CATSPGSPNTEAFF.

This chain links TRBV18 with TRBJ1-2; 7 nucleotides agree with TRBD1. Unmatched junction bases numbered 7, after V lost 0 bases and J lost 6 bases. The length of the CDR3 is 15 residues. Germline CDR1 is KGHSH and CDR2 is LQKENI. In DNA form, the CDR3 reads TGTGCCAGCTCACCACCGGACAGGCCCGCGGATGGCTACACCTTC. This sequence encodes CASSPPDRPADGYTF. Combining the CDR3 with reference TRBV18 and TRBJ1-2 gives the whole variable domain NAGVMQNPRHLVRRRGQEARLRCSPMKGHSHVYWYRQLPEEGLKFMVYLQKENIIDESGMPKERFSAEFPKEGPSILRIQQVVRGDSAAYFCASSPPDRPADGYTFGSGTRLTVV.

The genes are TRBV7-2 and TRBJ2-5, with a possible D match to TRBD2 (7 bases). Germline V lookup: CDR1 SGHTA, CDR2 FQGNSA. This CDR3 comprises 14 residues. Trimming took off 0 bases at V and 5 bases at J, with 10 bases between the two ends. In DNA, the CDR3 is TGTGCCAGCAGCTTAGCGGGGGGGCGGGAGACCCAGTACTTC. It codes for CASSLAGGRETQYF. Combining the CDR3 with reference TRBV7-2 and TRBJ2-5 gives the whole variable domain GAGVSQSPSNKVTEKGKDVELRCDPISGHTALYWYRQSLGQGLEFLIYFQGNSAPDKSGLPSDRFSAERTGGSVSTLTIQRTQQEDSAVYLCASSLAGGRETQYFGPGTRLLVL.

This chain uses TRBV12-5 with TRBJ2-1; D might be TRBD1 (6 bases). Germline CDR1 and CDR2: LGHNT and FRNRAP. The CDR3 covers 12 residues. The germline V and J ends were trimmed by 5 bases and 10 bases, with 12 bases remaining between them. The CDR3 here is CASGRAGEEQFF. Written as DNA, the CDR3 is TGTGCTAGTGGTCGAGCAGGGGAAGAGCAGTTCTTC.

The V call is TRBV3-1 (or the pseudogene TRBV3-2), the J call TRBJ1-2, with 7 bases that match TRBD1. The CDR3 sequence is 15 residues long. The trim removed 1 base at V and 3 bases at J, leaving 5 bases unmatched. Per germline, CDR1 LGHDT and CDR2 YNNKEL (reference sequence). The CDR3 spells CASSQVRTGDYGYTF. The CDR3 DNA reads TGTGCCAGCAGCCAAGTTCGAACAGGGGACTATGGCTACACCTTC.

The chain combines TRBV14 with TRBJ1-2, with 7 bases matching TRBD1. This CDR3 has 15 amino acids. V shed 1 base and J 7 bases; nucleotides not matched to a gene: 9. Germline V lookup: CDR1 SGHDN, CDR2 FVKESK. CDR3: CASSQVHRGLFGYTF. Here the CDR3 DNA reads TGTGCCAGCAGCCAAGTTCACAGGGGTTTATTTGGCTACACCTTC.